This T cell receptor beta chain comes out of a study of cytomegalovirus exposure and HLA in healthy donors (dated by TCRdb to 2016 to 2017). At the level of the whole study: In an earlier analysis of roughly 590 of the donors, around 300 Gb of sequence data and 120 million or so unique TCR beta sequences from 150 million to 200 million T cells were reported. An early release covering roughly 600 HLA-typed donors comprised 250 to 350 gigabases of sequencing data and tens of millions of unique TCR sequences. The genetic ancestry cluster associated with self-reported Caucasian donors included 81% of the roughly 410 genotyped donors. The study aimed to test whether cataloging public T cell receptors could reveal signatures of past pathogen exposure. The study used immunosequencing to profile the T cell repertoires of under 700 subjects and linked those repertoires to cytomegalovirus serostatus. Along with the approximately 650-subject first cohort, a separate validation cohort of 120 different subjects was used. To predict cytomegalovirus infection status, the study brought together high-throughput TCR immunosequencing, statistical association of individual TCRs with disease status, and machine learning. In a later analysis, previously published TCR beta repertoires from roughly 710 donors were re-analyzed and high-resolution HLA genotyping was added so that TCR occurrence patterns could be studied. Rather than using new phenotypic data, the later analysis identified candidate immune exposures from TCR beta sequences and from how often those sequences occurred across donors. In an earlier analysis of 500 to 650 of the donors, high-throughput TCR beta sequencing was used to judge whether each TCR beta V gene segment behaved as functional or pseudogenic. Donor age, sex, ethnicity and CMV serostatus were compiled alongside the repertoire data. Genome-wide SNP genotypes for about 60% of the roughly 700 donors were used in a later genetic analysis, which treated that subset as a discovery cohort. Every discovery cohort repertoire had been produced on one sequencing platform. HLA typing included class I and class II loci at four-digit resolution. The number of typed donors differed by locus: about 629-630 for A, B, C, DRB1 and DQB1; 500 to 550 for DQA1; fewer than 610 for DPA1; and 400 to 480 for DPB1. Roughly 5 DR-DQ haplotypes were handled as single units for association and clustering because linkage in the cohort was strong. On average, roughly 240,000 unique TCR beta nucleotide sequences were sequenced per donor among some 430 genotyped donors of the cohort, with roughly 18% of those sequences being non-productive. Results the study describes overall, beyond this receptor: The only immune exposure information available for the cohort was CMV serostatus. Several of the top co-occurrence clusters appeared to be linked to parvovirus B19, influenza, CMV and Epstein-Barr virus, according to a later analysis. In a later analysis, the rate of TCR association differed among HLA loci, with DRB1 alleles having the most associated TCRs and HLA-C alleles having the fewest. Roughly uniform sequencing depth across donors was assumed in presence/absence analyses, although this assumption may not hold. According to a later genetic analysis, donors in an Asian-associated ancestry cluster had fewer N-insertions in productive TCRs than the roughly 670-donor mean. Linkage disequilibrium might explain the correlated functional status among segregating V segments, but an unknown experimental factor could not be excluded. In an earlier analysis of fewer than 750 of the donors, most TCR beta V segments were observed in productive rearrangements about 87% or about 30% of the time, broadly matching IMGT annotations. In a later analysis, most CMV-associated TCR beta chains were found to appear HLA-restricted, with HLA associations seemingly driven largely by CMV exposure. Some IMGT-functional V segments, including TRBV6-2 and TRBV6-3, could not be distinguished by the 87-base-pair reads and were therefore excluded. Because HLA typing was unavailable for some donors at each locus, only the typed subset was used in association tests. A few of the identified cytomegalovirus-associated TCR beta chains were confirmed in vitro to be specific for cytomegalovirus antigens. When HLA alleles, especially DR and DQ, strongly co-occurred, TCR associations were difficult to assign to individual alleles. In the study, roughly 160 TCR beta chains were listed as associated with cytomegalovirus. In a later analysis, HLA-associated TCR beta chains showed more clonal expansion and lower generation probabilities than non-associated chains that were equally common. Specific HLA alleles were associated with roughly 17,000 TCR beta sequences at a false discovery rate of 0.05 in a later analysis. The sequencing pipeline was judged likely to have produced a cluster of highly shared sequence variants as a technical artifact. The earlier analysis of some 540 of the donors excluded fewer than 20 rarely observed V segments, including chromosome 9 orphons, because counts were too low. An association between a missense DCLRE1C variant and V-gene and J-gene trimming of TCR beta chains was found in a later genetic analysis and replicated in an independent cohort. A further reported finding was that TCR beta sequences accurately predicted the HLA-A and HLA-B alleles for most subjects in the first cohort. The authors suggested that the approach could potentially be extended to other disease states and immunological phenotypes. Cytomegalovirus status was reported to be diagnosed by the classifier with high specificity and sensitivity in both the original and validation cohorts. While some public TCRs were present in many individuals, most TCR sequences turned up only very rarely across donors. The cohort was sequenced for TCR beta chains only, and without alpha or paired-chain data the features that could be detected were limited.

CDR1 is given as SGHNT and CDR2 as YYREEE, both from the germline V gene (reference sequence). From the cysteine through the phenylalanine, the CDR3 covers 13 amino acids. The retained sequence is limited to the CDR3, 39 bases, with the frame set at the first base. Unmatched junction bases come to 4, with V trimmed by 4 bases and J by 4 bases. About this clone itself: Its cognate antigen has yet to be identified. Base quality data are lacking; no much larger clone is found one base away.

The cohort consisted of 600 to 700 healthy bone marrow donors. All cohort members were sampled while nominally healthy, although unrecorded immune exposures were likely present. The donor was CMV seronegative and was included in the group of hundreds of seronegative cohort members. Each donor provided a peripheral blood sample, and peripheral blood mononuclear cells were used for TCR beta sequencing. The Qiagen DNeasy Blood Extraction Kit was used to extract genomic DNA from the blood cell samples. The receptor library was made with the immunoSEQ multiplex PCR assay. For the multiplex PCR, a mixture combining 60 forward primers for TCR Vbeta segments and 13 reverse primers for TCR Jbeta segments was used. Amplification of the CDR3 region of rearranged TCR beta genes was performed with a multiplex PCR assay on genomic DNA. The Illumina HiSeq System was used to sequence the amplified TCR beta libraries as 87-base-pair reads. The paper's data handling went like this. A later analysis tallied 75 million to 95 million unique TCR beta chains across the 650 to 750 repertoires, and approximately 12 million of those chains were shared by two or more donors. To remove PCR and sequencing errors, raw reads were error-corrected and collapsed into unique sequences using a nearest-neighbor algorithm that merged closely related sequences. V, D and J gene segments were assigned by aligning CDR3 sequences to IMGT reference sequences. For a sequence to be retained, at least a six-nucleotide match to both a V gene segment and a J gene segment was required. A rearrangement was called productive if the CDR3 had no stop codons and remained in frame with V and J, and every other rearrangement was called non-productive. Following IMGT convention, CDR3 was defined as the stretch from the second conserved V-encoded cysteine to the conserved J-encoded phenylalanine. The earlier analysis of 550 to 650 of the donors excluded any sequence lacking an unambiguous match to a single V gene segment. An earlier analysis of about 600 of the donors called V segments functional above 56.7% productive rearrangements and segregating when the between-donor standard deviation exceeded 5%. A statistical classification framework was built to diagnose cytomegalovirus status from the catalog of TCR beta chain sequences. In a later analysis, V and J genes were assigned by comparing TCR nucleotide sequences against IMGT/GENE-DB human TR gene sequences. In a later analysis, CDR3 sequences and most-parsimonious VDJ recombination scenarios were assigned using the TCRdist pipeline. In a later analysis, every TCR beta chain was defined by the combination of its CDR3 amino acid sequence and its V-gene family, and reads without a unique V-gene family were dropped. As a way to deal with suspected cross-contamination and a sequencing artifact, a later analysis dropped 592 nucleotide sequences that were highly shared and had low generation probability. A later analysis calculated a clonal expansion index for each public chain from normalized within-repertoire ranks of inferred template counts. In a later analysis, generation probabilities were computed using a VDJ recombination model fitted to out-of-frame rearrangements, and the results were checked against IGoR. Hypergeometric tests were used in a later analysis to score TCR-TCR, TCR-HLA and TCR-CMV co-occurrence, with a repertoire-size bias correction applied to the TCR pairs. False discovery rates were estimated in a later analysis by permuting HLA or CMV assignments 20 times. In a later analysis, co-occurring TCRs were grouped using DBSCAN, and TCRdist sequence similarity was added for clustering within HLA-allele-positive subsets. Repertoires with fewer than 30,000 or more than 120,000 public chains were left out of co-occurrence clustering, as were a handful of repertoires with anomalous nucleotide sharing. TCRdb carries this immuneACCESS record with in-frame sequences only. Its versions omit some clonotypes, under half of them owing to an unresolved V gene in the studies checked, with the rest unexplained. D and trimming were read from the DNA, whereas the V and J calls and clone size are those reported in that table. For this sample there are some 160,000 clones; around three quarters appear just once. The top ten hold approximately 5.1% of the sample.

The sequencing sample was made of PBMCs. The receptor was isolated from a man aged 40-49 years in good health and CMV-seronegative. The rearranged chain carries TRBV5-4 and TRBJ2-7, and 8 bases in between align with TRBD1. The DNA reads as follows: TGTGCCAGCAGCAGGGACAGGATGTACGAGCAGTACTTC. Its coded protein is CASSRDRMYEQYF.